This note documents a single TCR beta chain sequence. Antigen specificity is unknown. This specimen belongs to a study of cytomegalovirus exposure and HLA in healthy donors. Study-level information: Genotyping showed approximately 81% of hundreds of donors falling in the Caucasian-associated ancestry cluster.

Study observations and caveats: In a later analysis, productive TCRs from donors in an Asian-associated ancestry cluster reportedly carried fewer N-insertions than the cohort mean. Several of the most significant clusters were apparently associated with common viral pathogens in a later analysis.

The CDR3 runs to 17 residues. Germline CDR1 and CDR2: GTSNPN and SVGIG (reference sequence). V was trimmed by 0 bases and J by 4 bases, leaving 21 bases between them. 13 Jbeta primers and 60 Vbeta primers were used for the PCR. TCRdb's copy holds only in-frame clones and misses some; the assay was immunoSEQ multiplex PCR. The sample has over 100,000 clones, 78% seen once. The J gene is TRBJ1-1, the V gene TRBV30, with D possibly being TRBD1 (5 bases). Sequencing was done on a sample of PBMCs. This sequence originates from a woman in her 30s in good health and CMV-seropositive. In nucleotides, the CDR3 is TGTGCCTGGAGTGTAACCGCCCGCGGGGCATGGGGCACTGAAGCTTTCTTT. It codes for CAWSVTARGAWGTEAFF. Variable domain in full (rest from reference TRBV30 and TRBJ1-1): SQTIHQWPATLVQPVGSPLSLECTVEGTSNPNLYWYRQAAGRGLQLLFYSVGIGQISSEVPQNLSASRPQDRQFILSSKKLLLSDSGFYLCAWSVTARGAWGTEAFFGQGTRLTVV.